A selection of T cell receptor beta chains follows, all from one sample in a study of T-cell memory formation after mild COVID-19. TCRdb re-analysed the 5' RACE reads in MiXCR, keeping a single row per CDR3 protein. This repertoire shows about 180,000 distinct CDR3 sequences, about 18% found once; its top ten account for more than 3%. The specimen sequenced was PBMCs or a T cell subset sorted from them (not recorded which). These TCRs come from a man younger than 35 who had mild COVID-19 (a few samples of this study predate the infection). Cell type and time point are not known. Both conserved end residues are part of each CDR3. A D gene is named only where the DNA matches it firmly. Clone size, where shown, is once, few, many, or a class for clones that have expanded.

TRBJ1-2	TRBV19	-	-	CASSTPPRGYTF	TGTGCCAGTAGTACCCCCCCTCGGGGCTACACCTTC
TRBJ1-2	TRBV12-3/TRBV12-4	-	-	CASSLSRRWFYGYTF	TGTGCCAGCAGTTTATCCCGACGGTGGTTCTATGGCTACACCTTC
TRBJ2-7	TRBV5-4	-	few	CASSTGLGEQYF	TGTGCCAGCAGCACGGGCCTTGGCGAGCAGTACTTC
TRBJ2-6	TRBV5-1	-	many	CASSLPGANVLTF	TGCGCCAGCAGCCTGCCCGGGGCCAACGTCCTGACTTTC
TRBJ1-5	TRBV7-2	TRBD1	few	CASSLGTGESQHF	TGTGCCAGCAGCTTGGGGACAGGGGAGTCCCAGCATTTT
TRBJ1-5	TRBV4-1	TRBD1	few	CASSHDRGNQPQHF	TGCGCCAGCAGCCACGACAGGGGCAATCAGCCCCAGCATTTT
TRBJ2-3	TRBV11-2	-	-	CASSFHSSTDTQYF	TGTGCCAGCAGCTTCCACTCTAGCACAGATACGCAGTATTTT
TRBJ2-5	TRBV19	TRBD2	-	CASRSGGGKETQYF	TGTGCCAGTAGGAGCGGGGGGGGGAAAGAGACCCAGTACTTC
TRBJ1-1	TRBV2	-	-	CASSESPMKRGTEAFF	TGTGCCAGCAGTGAGAGCCCCATGAAGCGAGGAACTGAAGCTTTCTTT
TRBJ1-2	TRBV28	-	-	CASSPMASYGYTF	TGTGCCAGCAGTCCTATGGCCTCCTATGGCTACACCTTC
TRBJ1-6	TRBV7-2	-	-	CASSFGPNSPLHF	TGTGCCAGCAGCTTCGGACCAAATTCACCCCTCCACTTT
TRBJ1-2	TRBV20-1	TRBD1	few	CSARDRQGAEGYTF	TGCAGTGCTAGAGACCGACAGGGGGCGGAGGGCTACACCTTC
TRBJ1-2	TRBV7-2	TRBD1	-	CASSLAPGRGTVNYGYTF	TGTGCCAGCAGCTTAGCTCCCGGTCGCGGGACAGTTAACTATGGCTACACCTTC
TRBJ2-5	TRBV12-3/TRBV12-4	-	few	CASSRTRQETQYF	TGTGCCAGCAGCCGGACCCGGCAAGAGACCCAGTACTTC
TRBJ1-6	TRBV5-5	-	-	CASRSGEWANSPLHF	TGTGCCAGCAGATCCGGGGAGTGGGCTAATTCACCCCTCCACTTT
TRBJ2-7	TRBV7-2	-	few	CASSFGGTYEQYF	TGTGCCAGCAGCTTTGGGGGGACCTACGAGCAGTACTTC
TRBJ1-5	TRBV7-2	TRBD1	few	CASSLRAGGREPQHF	TGTGCCAGCAGCTTACGGGCAGGGGGCCGGGAGCCCCAGCATTTT
TRBJ1-4	TRBV25-1	-	-	CASSESKLSIATNEKLFF	TGTGCCAGCAGTGAATCGAAGTTATCCATTGCAACTAATGAAAAACTGTTTTTT
TRBJ1-2	TRBV27	TRBD1	-	CASSLYPGQGVGGYTF	TGTGCCAGCAGTTTATACCCCGGACAGGGGGTGGGTGGCTACACCTTC
TRBJ2-2	TRBV25-1	-	-	CASRGDTGELFF	TGTGCCAGCAGGGGGGACACCGGGGAGCTGTTTTTT
TRBJ1-2	TRBV7-2	-	-	CASSLLGGDYGYTF	TGTGCCAGCAGCTTATTGGGCGGTGACTATGGCTACACCTTC
TRBJ1-5	TRBV5-1	-	few	CASSAGTPNQPQHF	TGCGCCAGCAGCGCTGGGACACCCAATCAGCCCCAGCATTTT